This T cell receptor (beta chain) was observed in a study of blood T cell repertoires in COVID-19. Across the study: The United States, Italy and Spain provided the acute and convalescent COVID-19 samples. In each case, the material was cDNA or gDNA derived from T cells, B-cell-depleted T cells, or PBMCs.

V lost 8 bases and J 5 bases, leaving 13 bases between the germline ends. The germline gives CDR1 MDHEN, CDR2 SYDVKM. The CDR3 has 13 amino acids. Categorization into cohorts depended on clinical history that participants reported. Either two negative PCRs, clearance, or symptom resolution qualified Cohort 3 donors as recovered. The method was immunoSEQ multiplex PCR; TCRdb's version includes in-frame clones alone and lacks a portion of them. This table holds 300,000 to 350,000 clones, over 75% found once. This TCR was recovered from a young man who had recovered from COVID-19. This chain connects TRBV28 to TRBJ1-5, with a weak D call TRBD1 (5 bases). The source material was PBMCs or T cells enriched from blood (not recorded which). The CDR3: CASGGRGYQPQHF. CDR3 sequence (DNA): TGTGCCAGCGGTGGGAGGGGCTATCAGCCCCAGCATTTT.